This T cell receptor beta chain was sequenced in a study of cytomegalovirus exposure and HLA in healthy donors. V dropped 0 bases and J dropped 6 bases, with 9 bases sitting between them. The CDR3 has 13 amino acids. Germline CDR1 reads MNHEY; CDR2 reads SMNVEV (reference sequence). About this clone itself: What it binds is unknown.

The study's findings and limits: Presence/absence analyses took donor sequencing depth as roughly uniform. Excluded: some indistinguishable V segments such as TRBV6-2 and TRBV6-3.

The PCR used 60 Vbeta and 13 Jbeta primers. Clones were sequenced by immunoSEQ multiplex PCR, and TCRdb holds only the in-frame ones, with some missing. The sample lists 200,000 to 250,000 clones, roughly 80% occurring once. The chain joins TRBV27 to TRBJ2-7, with a tentative D call TRBD2 (5 bases). This TCR was recovered from a woman between 25 and 40 years old in good health and CMV-seronegative. The sample was PBMCs. In nucleotides, the CDR3 is TGTGCCAGCAGTTTATCGAGGGCTGGCGAGCAGTACTTC. It is translated as CASSLSRAGEQYF.